The 20 T cell receptor beta chains below come from one sample, sequenced in a study of long-term antiretroviral therapy in people with HIV. immunoSEQ v3.0 was run at survey level. Using immunoSEQ multiplex PCR, the repertoire was profiled, and TCRdb retains in-frame clones only, with some absent. This sample has 30,000 to 35,000 clones; approximately 85% occur once, and the top ten carry around 3.8%. This sample comprised unsorted PBMCs, obtained 0.8 years before starting antiretroviral therapy. These receptors came from a man between 18 and 35 years old with HIV.

The chain recombines TRBV5-5 with TRBJ1-2, with D perhaps TRBD1 (5 bases). Trimming removed 1 base at V and 1 base at J, with 14 bases between. The CDR3 length is 16 residues. CDR1 is SGHKS, CDR2 YYEKEE, per germline (reference sequence). The CDR3 DNA is TGTGCCAGCAGCTTGCGGTCGGGACCGGATAACTATGGCTACACCTTC. It is translated as CASSLRSGPDNYGYTF.

The chain joins TRBV6-6 to TRBJ2-5; D possibly corresponds to TRBD1 (6 bases). CDR3 size: 12 residues. Germline values: CDR1 MNHNY, CDR2 SVGAGI (reference sequence). The V end lost 5 bases, the J end lost 4 bases, and 8 bases lay between the germline ends. The CDR3 DNA follows: TGTGCCAGCAGTACAGGGTCAGAGACCCAGTACTTC. Protein: CASSTGSETQYF.

This clone was detected only a few times. The chain has TRBV2 and TRBJ2-1, with TRBD1 as a possible D gene (6 bases). V was shortened by 9 bases and J by 7 bases, with 7 bases between the two germline ends. The germline CDR1 and CDR2 sequences are SNHLY and FYNNEI. The CDR3 extends over 10 amino acids. CDR3: CASQGNEQFF. The CDR3 nucleotides read TGTGCCAGTCAGGGGAATGAGCAGTTCTTC.

V is TRBV6-5 and J is TRBJ1-2; 9 nucleotides agree with TRBD1. V trimming: 6 bases; J trimming: 8 bases; junction bases outside the gene matches: 10. The length of the CDR3 is 14 residues. The germline CDR1 and CDR2 sequences are MNHEY and SVGAGI. The CDR3 here is CASRNAGQGSGYTF. For the CDR3, the DNA is TGTGCCAGCAGAAACGCGGGACAGGGAAGCGGCTACACCTTC.

The V gene is TRBV9, the J gene TRBJ2-3; 8 bases agree with TRBD2. The trim removed 0 bases at V and 3 bases at J, leaving 12 bases unmatched. The CDR3 is 18 residues long. Looked up from germline, CDR1 is SGDLS and CDR2 is YYNGEE. CDR3 protein: CASSVGRREAGVTDTQYF. The CDR3 DNA is TGTGCCAGCAGCGTAGGAAGGCGGGAAGCGGGGGTAACAGATACGCAGTATTTT. Together with reference TRBV9 and TRBJ2-3, the CDR3 gives the full variable domain: DSGVTQTPKHLITATGQRVTLRCSPRSGDLSVYWYQQSLDQGLQFLIQYYNGEERAKGNILERFSAQQFPDLHSELNLSSLELGDSALYFCASSVGRREAGVTDTQYFGPGTRLTVL.

In this sample, this clone turned up a few times. The V and J genes are TRBV7-8 and TRBJ2-5; a weak D match, TRBD1 (6 bases). Deletions cut 5 bases from V and 5 bases from J, with 18 bases between. The CDR3 has 15 amino acids. Germline CDR1 and CDR2: SGHVS and FQNEAQ. The CDR3 region is CASSPEQGHWETQYF. The CDR3 bases are TGTGCCAGCAGCCCCGAACAGGGCCATTGGGAGACCCAGTACTTC.

V gene TRBV19 combines with J gene TRBJ1-5, with D possibly TRBD1 on 6 matching bases. This CDR3 has 13 residues. V lost 6 bases to trimming and J lost 4 bases, with 10 bases between them. Germline CDR1 is LNHDA and CDR2 is SQIVND (reference sequence). This CDR3 reads CASRHGTNQPQHF. CDR3 DNA: TGTGCCAGTAGACACGGGACAAATCAGCCCCAGCATTTT. The full variable domain, rest sourced from reference TRBV19 and TRBJ1-5, is DGGITQSPKYLFRKEGQNVTLSCEQNLNHDAMYWYRQDPGQGLRLIYYSQIVNDFQKGDIAEGYSVSREKKESFPLTVTSAQKNPTAFYLCASRHGTNQPQHFGDGTRLSIL.

Relative to its sample, this clone is medium-sized. The rearrangement joins TRBV10-3 to TRBJ2-7; 10 bases are shared with TRBD2. This CDR3 region has 16 residues. Germline V gene sequence: CDR1 ENHRY, CDR2 SYGVKD. J gave up 2 bases and V 2 bases, and 6 bases lay outside the gene matches. CDR3 sequence: CAISEAAGGATYEQYF. The CDR3 coding sequence is TGTGCCATCAGTGAGGCAGCGGGGGGGGCGACCTACGAGCAGTACTTC.

The chain joins TRBV13 to TRBJ1-1; D possibly corresponds to TRBD1 (6 bases). This CDR3 region has 13 residues. Trimming removed 4 bases from V and 1 base from J, with 7 bases in between. Germline V gene lookup returns CDR1 PRHDT and CDR2 FYEKMQ (reference sequence). The CDR3 coding sequence is TGTGCCAGCAGCTGGACAGAGAACACTGAAGCTTTCTTT. Translated: CASSWTENTEAFF. Using reference TRBV13 and TRBJ1-1 for the parts outside the CDR3, the full variable domain is AAGVIQSPRHLIKEKRETATLKCYPIPRHDTVYWYQQGPGQDPQFLISFYEKMQSDKGSIPDRFSAQQFSDYHSELNMSSLELGDSALYFCASSWTENTEAFFGQGTRLTVV.

V and J are TRBV5-8 and TRBJ2-5, with a weak D call TRBD2 (5 bases). Germline values: CDR1 SGHTS, CDR2 YDEGEE. V was shortened by 4 bases and J by 3 bases, with 19 bases between the two germline ends. The CDR3 totals 16 residues. CDR3 in amino acids: CASSRVFDYQKETQYF. CDR3 bases: TGTGCCAGCAGCCGTGTGTTTGACTACCAAAAAGAGACCCAGTACTTC.

The chain employs TRBV28 and TRBJ2-3, with D possibly TRBD1 on 6 matching bases. The germline V and J ends were trimmed by 7 bases and 2 bases, with 16 bases remaining between them. This CDR3 region has 15 residues. Germline CDR1 reads MDHEN; CDR2 reads SYDVKM. CDR3 amino acids: CASKAGTSTTDTQYF. In nucleotides, the CDR3 is TGTGCCAGCAAGGCCGGGACATCCACCACAGATACGCAGTATTTT.

V is TRBV6-4 and J is TRBJ2-3, with 8 bases fitting TRBD2. Trimming took 10 bases from V and 3 from J; bases not matched to a gene: 9. Germline V gives CDR1 MRHNA, CDR2 SNTAGT. The CDR3 contains 14 residues. CDR3 in DNA: TGTGCCACCAGGAGACGACTAGCGACAGATACGCAGTATTTT. Residues: CATRRRLATDTQYF.

This rearrangement joins TRBV6-6 to TRBJ2-5, with 11 bases fitting TRBD2. V was clipped by 7 bases and J by 4 bases; unmatched bases: 11. CDR3 length: 16 amino acids. Germline assignment: CDR1 MNHNY and CDR2 SVGAGI (reference sequence). The CDR3 sequence: CASTTGLAGGAETQYF. Here the CDR3 DNA reads TGTGCCAGCACCACCGGGCTAGCGGGAGGTGCAGAGACCCAGTACTTC.

The chain employs TRBV7-2 and TRBJ2-2; TRBD1 is a possible D gene (5 bases). Germline V gene sequence: CDR1 SGHTA, CDR2 FQGNSA. V was cut by 2 bases and J by 4 bases, with 17 bases left in between. The CDR3 extends over 17 amino acids. CDR3 protein: CASSLPPQGLGTGELFF. In DNA form, the CDR3 reads TGTGCCAGCAGCTTACCCCCGCAGGGCCTCGGCACCGGGGAGCTGTTTTTT.

V is TRBV7-2 and J is TRBJ1-1; no reliable D call. With 5 bases removed from V and 0 bases from J, the gap between germline ends came to 7 bases. The CDR3 covers 13 residues. Germline values: CDR1 SGHTA, CDR2 FQGNSA. CDR3 sequence reads: CASSLIVNTEAFF. CDR3 bases: TGTGCCAGCAGCCTCATAGTGAACACTGAAGCTTTCTTT.

This rearrangement joins TRBV12-5 to TRBJ2-7, with unresolved D. The CDR3 is made up of 12 amino acids. V gave up 5 bases and J gave up 4 bases, with 9 bases separating them. Looked up from germline, CDR1 is LGHNT and CDR2 is FRNRAP. The CDR3 sequence: CASGLSRYEQYF. CDR3 coding DNA: TGTGCTAGTGGTCTTTCCCGTTACGAGCAGTACTTC.

This chain joins TRBV6-5 and TRBJ2-1, with 7 bases lining up with TRBD1. In germline, CDR1 is MNHEY, CDR2 SVGAGI. V was pared by 6 bases and J by 2 bases, with 7 bases of the junction left unmatched. This CDR3 has 15 residues. Here the CDR3 DNA reads TGTGCCAGCAGGACAGGGCTCACCCCCTACAATGAGCAGTTCTTC. This codes for CASRTGLTPYNEQFF.

The chain joins TRBV30 to TRBJ2-1; TRBD2 matches at 8 bases. The CDR3 consists of 14 residues. Trimming took 1 base from V and 5 from J; bases not matched to a gene: 4. CDR1 is GTSNPN, CDR2 SVGIG, per germline (reference sequence). DNA of the CDR3: TGTGCCTGGAGTGCCGGGACTAGGGACAATGAGCAGTTCTTC. Its protein product is CAWSAGTRDNEQFF.

CDR3 DNA: TGTGCCAGCAGCCCACCCTGGGAGAGGGAAGCTTTCTTT. Translating gives CASSPPWEREAFF. V and J are TRBV13 and TRBJ1-1, with D uncertain. The V gene's germline CDR1 is PRHDT and CDR2 FYEKMQ (reference sequence). CDR3 length equals 13 residues. V was clipped by 5 bases and J by 8 bases, with 15 bases between them.

The V and J genes are TRBV2 and TRBJ1-5; TRBD1 aligns across 9 bases. The CDR3 spans 14 residues. Germline loops: CDR1 SNHLY, CDR2 FYNNEI. Trimming at V came to 4 bases and at J to 6 bases, leaving 4 bases not matched to a gene. The CDR3 DNA reads as TGTGCCAGCAGTGGCACAGGGGGCGGTCAGCCCCAGCATTTT. It specifies CASSGTGGGQPQHF.